This TCR beta chain emerged from a study of blood T cell repertoires in COVID-19. Study details: T cells, B-cell-depleted T cells, or PBMCs supplied cDNA or gDNA.

This CDR3 comprises 14 residues. The germline V and J ends were trimmed by 3 bases and 3 bases, with 12 bases remaining between them. Germline V CDR1 and CDR2: LGHNA, YSLEER. Clones were sequenced by immunoSEQ multiplex PCR, and TCRdb holds only the in-frame ones, with some missing. This table has 120,000 to 150,000 clones, about 83% appearing once. All enrollees were about 18 to 100 years old and from about two dozen US areas. The sample comprised PBMCs or T cells enriched from blood (not recorded which). The chain employs TRBV4-3 and TRBJ2-7; D uncertain. The TCR was taken from a woman in her fifties or sixties who had been exposed to COVID-19. The CDR3, as DNA: TGCGCCAGCAGCCAGGATTTGACACACTACGAGCAGTACTTC. Residues: CASSQDLTHYEQYF.